These 4 T cell receptor beta chains were all obtained from the same sample, sequenced in a study of T cell repertoires in cytomegalovirus infection. These receptors have no known antigen. From the reads, TCRdb called clonotypes with MiXCR, one entry per CDR3 protein. The repertoire consists of around 900,000 distinct CDR3 sequences, with 31% occurring once and the leading ten covering 13%. The source material was cultured CD8+ T cells from PBMCs, sampled from culture after CMV antigen stimulation. The source of these receptors is a human donor in good health (CMV status not recorded). Some clones in this sample may be carry-over from other donors' samples.

This clonotype was seen repeatedly, ten times or more. The J gene is TRBJ1-1, the V gene TRBV15; no clear D gene. Between the trimmed V and J ends, which lost 3 bases and 0 bases, there was a span of 8 bases. CDR1 and CDR2 (germline): LNHNV, YYDKDF (reference sequence). This CDR3 is built from 14 residues. The CDR3 region is CATSRSDMNTEAFF. CDR3 nucleotide sequence: TGTGCCACCAGCAGGTCCGACATGAACACTGAAGCTTTCTTT.

This clonotype showed up just a few times. The chain links TRBV7-6 to TRBJ1-5; the D gene is possibly TRBD1 (6 bases). Germline loops: CDR1 SGHVS, CDR2 FNYEAQ. This CDR3 contains 15 residues. Trimming shortened V by 1 base and J by 5 bases, and 12 bases separated the two germline ends. CDR3 protein: CASSLVEGGYQPQHF. The CDR3 DNA follows: TGTGCCAGCAGCTTAGTGGAGGGGGGATATCAGCCCCAGCATTTT.

V is TRBV5-4 and J is TRBJ2-1; perhaps TRBD2 as D (5 bases). With 3 bases removed from V and 2 bases from J, the gap between germline ends came to 12 bases. The CDR3 extends over 15 amino acids. Germline values: CDR1 SGHNT, CDR2 YYREEE (reference sequence). The CDR3 sequence is CASSSPVGTYNEQFF. Written as DNA, the CDR3 is TGTGCCAGCAGCTCCCCAGTCGGGACCTACAATGAGCAGTTCTTC. The full variable domain, completed using reference TRBV5-4 and TRBJ2-1, is ETGVTQSPTHLIKTRGQQVTLRCSSQSGHNTVSWYQQALGQGPQFIFQYYREEENGRGNFPPRFSGLQFPNYSSELNVNALELDDSALYLCASSSPVGTYNEQFFGPGTRLTVL.

A few counts support this clonotype. The chain is built from TRBV4-1 and TRBJ2-3, with 8 bases matching TRBD2. The CDR3 sequence is 19 residues long. Germline loops: CDR1 MGHRA, CDR2 YSYEKL. With V trimmed by 1 base and J by 2 bases, 14 bases remained unmatched. The CDR3 coding sequence is TGCGCCAGCAGCCAAGTGGGCGGGGGGCCTTCTCCGTACACAGATACGCAGTATTTT. It yields the protein CASSQVGGGPSPYTDTQYF.